Listed here are 20 T cell receptor beta chains from one sample, sequenced in a study of control samples from healthy donors and cancer patients. The protocol was immunoSEQ multiplex PCR, while the TCRdb copy is restricted to in-frame clones and leaves out a portion. The sample has roughly 170,000 clones; over 80% are singletons. Specimen: blood. The receptors shown here come from a man aged 18 to 35 in good health.

The chain couples TRBV11-2 to TRBJ2-3; the match to TRBD2 covers 8 bases. The CDR3 totals 15 residues. CDR1 SGHAT and CDR2 FQNNGV come from the germline V gene. V lost 1 base to trimming and J lost 2 bases; unmatched junction nucleotides: 2. CDR3 DNA sequence: TGTGCCAGCAGCTTAGGCGGGGGGCCCACAGATACGCAGTATTTT. Protein sequence: CASSLGGGPTDTQYF.

The gene calls are TRBV3-1 (or the pseudogene TRBV3-2) and TRBJ2-7, with 8 bases aligning to TRBD1. CDR3 size: 16 residues. Germline CDR1 is LGHDT and CDR2 is YNNKEL (reference sequence). The V gene end was trimmed by 0 bases and the J gene end by 3 bases; junction bases not matched to a gene: 7. This chain's CDR3 is CASSQDGQGGSYEQYF. CDR3 coding DNA: TGTGCCAGCAGCCAAGATGGACAGGGCGGAAGCTACGAGCAGTACTTC.

The V and J genes are TRBV4-1 and TRBJ1-5; maybe TRBD1 (5 bases). The CDR3 extends over 14 amino acids. Trimming removed 4 bases at V and 8 bases at J, with 15 bases between. Germline V gives CDR1 MGHRA, CDR2 YSYEKL. DNA of the CDR3: TGCGCCAGCAGCCCGGCTTATGGGGGGAAGCCCCAGCATTTT. This gives the protein CASSPAYGGKPQHF.

The chain is built from TRBV28 and TRBJ1-2; a weak D match, TRBD1 (6 bases). The germline CDR1 and CDR2 sequences are MDHEN and SYDVKM. V dropped 5 bases and J dropped 8 bases, with 15 bases sitting between them. CDR3 length equals 13 residues. The CDR3: CASSTNREIGYTF. CDR3 DNA sequence: TGTGCCAGCAGTACCAACAGGGAGATCGGCTACACCTTC.

The chain links TRBV11-2 to TRBJ1-2; D is unresolved. Trimming pared 0 bases from V and 5 bases from J, leaving 7 bases between. This CDR3 comprises 13 residues. Germline V gives CDR1 SGHAT, CDR2 FQNNGV. The CDR3 DNA follows: TGTGCCAGCAGCTTAGATGGCAGTTATGGCTACACCTTC. Translating gives CASSLDGSYGYTF. The complete variable domain, with remaining parts taken from reference TRBV11-2 and TRBJ1-2, reads EAGVAQSPRYKIIEKRQSVAFWCNPISGHATLYWYQQILGQGPKLLIQFQNNGVVDDSQLPKDRFSAERLKGVDSTLKIQPAKLEDSAVYLCASSLDGSYGYTFGSGTRLTVV.

The rearrangement joins TRBV5-1 to TRBJ2-7, with 9 nucleotides matching TRBD1. Per the germline V gene, CDR1 is SGHRS and CDR2 is YFSETQ. The CDR3 sequence is 13 residues long. Losses at the gene ends were 2 bases for V and 7 bases for J; bases not matched to a gene: 4. CDR3 bases: TGCGCCAGCAGCTTACAGGGGGCTAGGGAGCAGTACTTC. Its translation is CASSLQGAREQYF.

The chain combines TRBV3-1 (or the pseudogene TRBV3-2) with TRBJ2-3, with 7 bases matching TRBD1. V gave up 0 bases and J gave up 6 bases; unmatched junction bases: 3. Per germline, CDR1 LGHDT and CDR2 YNNKEL (reference sequence). The CDR3 runs to 14 residues. CDR3 sequence (DNA): TGTGCCAGCAGCCAAGATGAGGGGGCCGATACGCAGTATTTT. Translated: CASSQDEGADTQYF.

The chain is built from TRBV7-3 and TRBJ2-3; possible D gene TRBD1, 6 bases. Per germline, CDR1 SGHTA and CDR2 FQGTGA. V lost 5 bases, J lost 3 bases, and 18 bases lay in between. CDR3 size: 16 residues. CDR3 sequence reads: CASSPREGQKTDTQYF. The CDR3 region has the DNA TGTGCCAGCAGCCCCCGGGAAGGACAGAAGACAGATACGCAGTATTTT.

The V gene is TRBV5-6, the J gene TRBJ2-7; no clear D. Germline CDR1 SGHDT, CDR2 YYEEEE. The V and J ends lost 5 bases and 0 bases respectively, with 9 bases between them. The CDR3 spans 13 residues. DNA of the CDR3: TGTGCCAGCAGTTCAGAGAGCTCCTACGAGCAGTACTTC. Protein sequence: CASSSESSYEQYF.

The chain couples TRBV3-1 (or the pseudogene TRBV3-2) to TRBJ2-2; TRBD2 agrees at 7 bases. V was clipped by 2 bases and J by 0 bases; unmatched bases: 6. CDR3 size: 17 residues. The germline CDR1 and CDR2 sequences are LGHDT and YNNKEL (reference sequence). Written as DNA, the CDR3 is TGTGCCAGCAGCCAAAGAGCGGGAACTACGAACACCGGGGAGCTGTTTTTT. Residues: CASSQRAGTTNTGELFF.

This clone was seen a few times. The chain links TRBV2 to TRBJ2-5, with D hard to call. The ends were cut back, 8 bases at V and 5 bases at J, with 6 bases in the middle. The CDR3 totals 10 residues. Germline CDR1 reads SNHLY; CDR2 reads FYNNEI. This chain's CDR3 is CASRRETQYF. As DNA, the CDR3 is TGTGCCAGCCGTAGGGAGACCCAGTACTTC.

The chain employs TRBV7-2 and TRBJ1-1; maybe TRBD1 (5 bases). V was pared by 0 bases and J by 2 bases, with 7 bases between. Germline V gene data show CDR1 as SGHTA and CDR2 as FQGNSA. The CDR3 sequence is 14 residues long. CDR3 bases: TGTGCCAGCAGCTTAGCAGGGGAAAACACTGAAGCTTTCTTT. Its translation: CASSLAGENTEAFF.

V usage is TRBV7-6 and J usage is TRBJ1-4; no firm D call. V was shortened by 4 bases and J by 7 bases, with 7 bases between the two germline ends. Germline CDR1 is SGHVS and CDR2 is FNYEAQ. The CDR3 contains 12 residues. The CDR3 is CASSCEGEKLFF. The CDR3 DNA is TGTGCCAGCAGCTGCGAGGGTGAAAAACTGTTTTTT.

The rearrangement uses TRBV6-1 and TRBJ2-5; D unresolved. CDR3 length: 13 amino acids. CDR1 is MNHNS and CDR2 is SASEGT in the germline V gene. The V end was cut by 1 base, the J end by 5 bases, with 8 bases between. The CDR3 DNA sequence: TGTGCCAGCAGTGAAGGGAACGGGGAGACCCAGTACTTC. It is translated as CASSEGNGETQYF.

This chain links TRBV19 with TRBJ2-6; 13 positions agree with TRBD2. Germline CDR1 LNHDA, CDR2 SQIVND (reference sequence). This CDR3 is 21 amino acids long. The V and J ends lost 2 bases and 4 bases, in that order; junction bases with no gene match: 14. The CDR3 sequence: CASSIPPKTSGGVTGANVLTF. The CDR3 nucleotides are TGTGCCAGTAGTATACCCCCCAAAACTAGCGGGGGGGTTACCGGGGCCAACGTCCTGACTTTC.

The rearrangement links TRBV24-1 to TRBJ2-1, with TRBD1 identical over 7 bases. The CDR3 extends over 13 amino acids. The germline V gene encodes CDR1 KGHDR and CDR2 SFDVKD. The trim removed 6 bases at V and 3 bases at J, leaving 1 base unmatched. The CDR3 is CATSRDSYNEQFF. In DNA form, the CDR3 reads TGTGCCACCAGTAGGGACAGCTACAATGAGCAGTTCTTC.

The genes are TRBV15 and TRBJ2-3; no reliable D call. This CDR3 contains 12 residues. Germline V CDR1 and CDR2: LNHNV, YYDKDF (reference sequence). With 1 base removed from V and 4 bases from J, the gap between germline ends came to 3 bases. CDR3 sequence: CATSRVPDTQYF. The CDR3 DNA reads TGTGCCACCAGCAGAGTACCAGATACGCAGTATTTT.

This chain links TRBV7-9 with TRBJ2-7; 7 bases map to TRBD2. The V and J ends lost 3 bases and 3 bases, in that order; junction bases with no gene match: 8. This CDR3 spans 15 amino acids. Looked up from germline, CDR1 is SEHNR and CDR2 is FQNEAQ (reference sequence). The CDR3 DNA is TGTGCCAGCAGCTTCGCGGGGGACCCGGGCTACGAGCAGTACTTC. Amino acid sequence: CASSFAGDPGYEQYF.

The chain carries TRBV5-1 and TRBJ2-3, with D unclear. CDR1 SGHRS and CDR2 YFSETQ come from the germline V gene. Trimming removed 1 base at V and 5 bases at J, with 8 bases between. The CDR3 has 13 residues. CDR3: CASSLNLGDTQYF. CDR3 nucleotides: TGCGCCAGCAGCTTGAATTTGGGAGATACGCAGTATTTT. Variable domain in full (rest from reference TRBV5-1 and TRBJ2-3): KAGVTQTPRYLIKTRGQQVTLSCSPISGHRSVSWYQQTPGQGLQFLFEYFSETQRNKGNFPGRFSGRQFSNSRSEMNVSTLELGDSALYLCASSLNLGDTQYFGPGTRLTVL.

The V and J genes are TRBV24-1 and TRBJ1-1; D not certain. The CDR3 has 13 amino acids. Germline CDR1 is KGHDR and CDR2 is SFDVKD. V was clipped by 0 bases and J by 6 bases, with 7 bases between them. CDR3 sequence: CATSDLASSEAFF. For the CDR3, the DNA is TGTGCCACCAGTGATTTGGCCAGCTCTGAAGCTTTCTTT.